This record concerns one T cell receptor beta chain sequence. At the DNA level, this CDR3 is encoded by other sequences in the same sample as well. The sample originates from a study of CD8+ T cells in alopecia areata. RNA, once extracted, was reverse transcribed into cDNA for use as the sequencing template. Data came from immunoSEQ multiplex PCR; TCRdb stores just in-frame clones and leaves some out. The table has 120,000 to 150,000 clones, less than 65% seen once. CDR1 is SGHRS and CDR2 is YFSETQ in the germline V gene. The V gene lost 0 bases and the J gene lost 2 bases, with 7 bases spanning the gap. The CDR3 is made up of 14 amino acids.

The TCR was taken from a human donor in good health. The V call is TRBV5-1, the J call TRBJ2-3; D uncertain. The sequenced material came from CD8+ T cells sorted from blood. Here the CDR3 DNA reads TGCGCCAGCAGCTTGGATCGGCCCACAGATACGCAGTATTTT. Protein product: CASSLDRPTDTQYF.